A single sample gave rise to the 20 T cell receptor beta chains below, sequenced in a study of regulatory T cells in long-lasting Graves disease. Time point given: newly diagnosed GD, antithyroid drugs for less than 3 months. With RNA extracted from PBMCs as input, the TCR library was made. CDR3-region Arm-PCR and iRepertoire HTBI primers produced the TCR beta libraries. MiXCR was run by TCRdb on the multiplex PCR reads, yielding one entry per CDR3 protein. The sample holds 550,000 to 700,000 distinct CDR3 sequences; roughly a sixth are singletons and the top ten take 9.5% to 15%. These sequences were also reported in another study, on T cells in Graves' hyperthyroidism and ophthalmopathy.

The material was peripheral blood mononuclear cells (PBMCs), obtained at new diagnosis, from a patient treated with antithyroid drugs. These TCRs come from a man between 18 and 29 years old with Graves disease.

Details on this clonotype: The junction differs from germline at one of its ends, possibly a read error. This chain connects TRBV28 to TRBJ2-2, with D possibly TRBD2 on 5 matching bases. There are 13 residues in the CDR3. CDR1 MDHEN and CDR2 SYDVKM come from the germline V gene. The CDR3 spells CAGSLEVRGELFF. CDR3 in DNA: TGTGCCGGCAGTCTGGAGGTACGAGGGGAGCTGTTTTTT. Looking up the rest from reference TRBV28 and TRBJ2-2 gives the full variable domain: DVKVTQSSRYLVKRTGEKVFLECVQDMDHENMFWYRQDPGLGLRLIYFSYDVKMKEKGDIPEGYSVSREKKERFSLILESASTNQTSMYLCAGSLEVRGELFFGEGSRLTVL.

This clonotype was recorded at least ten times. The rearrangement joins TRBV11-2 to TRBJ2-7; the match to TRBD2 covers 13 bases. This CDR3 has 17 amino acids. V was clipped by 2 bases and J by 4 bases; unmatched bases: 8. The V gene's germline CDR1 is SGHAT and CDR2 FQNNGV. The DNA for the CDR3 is TGTGCCAGCAGCTTATCGGGGACTAGCGGGATAGAATACGAGCAGTACTTC. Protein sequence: CASSLSGTSGIEYEQYF.

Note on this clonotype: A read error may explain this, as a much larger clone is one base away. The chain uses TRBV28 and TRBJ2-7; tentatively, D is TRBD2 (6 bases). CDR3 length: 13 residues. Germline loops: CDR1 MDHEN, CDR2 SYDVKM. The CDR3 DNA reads TGTGCCAGCAGTTTACGGCTAGCGTACGAGCAGCACTTC. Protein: CASSLRLAYEQHF. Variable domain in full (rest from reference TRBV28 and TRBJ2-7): DVKVTQSSRYLVKRTGEKVFLECVQDMDHENMFWYRQDPGLGLRLIYFSYDVKMKEKGDIPEGYSVSREKKERFSLILESASTNQTSMYLCASSLRLAYEQHFGPGTRLTVT.

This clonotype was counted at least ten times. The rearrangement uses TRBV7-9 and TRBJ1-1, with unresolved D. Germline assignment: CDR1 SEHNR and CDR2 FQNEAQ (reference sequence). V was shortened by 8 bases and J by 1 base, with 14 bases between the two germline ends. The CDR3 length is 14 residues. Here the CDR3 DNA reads TGTGCCAGCGGCGTGTCCGCCTCGAACACTGAAGCTTTCTTT. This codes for CASGVSASNTEAFF.

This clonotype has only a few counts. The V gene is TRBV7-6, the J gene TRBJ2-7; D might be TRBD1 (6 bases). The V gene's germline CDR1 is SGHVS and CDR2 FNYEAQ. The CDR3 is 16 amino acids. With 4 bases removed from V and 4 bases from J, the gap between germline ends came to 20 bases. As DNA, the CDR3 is TGTGCCAGCAGCTCCGGCCCAGGGCAGGGGCTGTACGAGCAGTACTTC. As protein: CASSSGPGQGLYEQYF. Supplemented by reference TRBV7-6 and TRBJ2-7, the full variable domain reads GAGVSQSPRYKVTKRGQDVALRCDPISGHVSLYWYRQALGQGPEFLTYFNYEAQQDKSGLPNDRFSAERPEGSISTLTIQRTEQRDSAMYRCASSSGPGQGLYEQYFGPGTRLTVT.

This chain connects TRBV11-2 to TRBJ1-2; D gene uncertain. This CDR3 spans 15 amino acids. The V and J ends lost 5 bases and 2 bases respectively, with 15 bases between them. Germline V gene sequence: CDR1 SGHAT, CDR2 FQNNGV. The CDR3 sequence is CASSPEVRNNYGYTF. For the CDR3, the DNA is TGTGCCAGCAGCCCCGAGGTCCGGAACAACTATGGCTACACCTTC.

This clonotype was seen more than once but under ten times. CDR3: CASSLGGAGGNYGYTF. DNA for the CDR3: TGCGCCAGCAGCTTGGGCGGTGCGGGCGGAAACTATGGCTACACCTTC. This chain links TRBV5-1 with TRBJ1-2; D remains ambiguous. Trimming stripped 0 bases from V and 2 bases from J, with 14 bases between. Germline V gene sequence: CDR1 SGHRS, CDR2 YFSETQ. The CDR3 is 16 residues long.

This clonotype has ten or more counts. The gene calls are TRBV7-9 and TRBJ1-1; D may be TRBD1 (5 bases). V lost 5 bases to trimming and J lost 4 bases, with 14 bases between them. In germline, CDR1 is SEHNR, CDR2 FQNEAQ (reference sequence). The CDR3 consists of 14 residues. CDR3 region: CASSQYLQGTEAFF. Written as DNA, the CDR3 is TGTGCCAGCAGCCAATACCTCCAGGGCACTGAAGCTTTCTTT.

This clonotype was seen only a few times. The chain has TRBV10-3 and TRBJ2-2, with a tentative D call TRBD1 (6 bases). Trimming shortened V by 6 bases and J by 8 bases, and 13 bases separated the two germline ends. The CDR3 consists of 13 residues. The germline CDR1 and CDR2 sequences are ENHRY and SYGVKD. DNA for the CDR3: TGTGCCATCAGCACAACAGGGACGGGGGAGCTGTTTTTT. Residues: CAISTTGTGELFF.

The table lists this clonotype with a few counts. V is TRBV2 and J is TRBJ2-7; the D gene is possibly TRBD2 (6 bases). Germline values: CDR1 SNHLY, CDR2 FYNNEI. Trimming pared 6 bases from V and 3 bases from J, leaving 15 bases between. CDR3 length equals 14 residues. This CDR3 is CASSGQGGIYEQYF. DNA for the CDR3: TGTGCCAGCAGCGGACAAGGAGGGATCTACGAGCAGTACTTC.

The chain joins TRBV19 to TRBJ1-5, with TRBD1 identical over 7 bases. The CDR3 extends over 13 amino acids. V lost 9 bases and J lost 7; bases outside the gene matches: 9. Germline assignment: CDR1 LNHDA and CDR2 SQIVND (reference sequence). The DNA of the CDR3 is TGTGCCAGCCAGGGGGAGGTGAGGCAGCCCCAGCATTTT. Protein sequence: CASQGEVRQPQHF.

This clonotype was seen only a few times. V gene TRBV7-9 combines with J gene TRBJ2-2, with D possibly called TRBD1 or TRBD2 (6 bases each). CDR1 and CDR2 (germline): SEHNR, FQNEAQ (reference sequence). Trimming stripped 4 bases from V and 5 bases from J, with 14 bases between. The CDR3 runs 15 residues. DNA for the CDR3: TGTGCCAGCAGCTCGCCGGGGGCGTTTACCGGGGAGCTGTTTTTT. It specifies CASSSPGAFTGELFF.

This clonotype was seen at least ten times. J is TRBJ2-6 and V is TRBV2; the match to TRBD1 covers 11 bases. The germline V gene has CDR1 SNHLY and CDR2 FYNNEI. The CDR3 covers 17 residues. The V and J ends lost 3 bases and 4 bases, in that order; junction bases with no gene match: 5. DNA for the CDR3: TGTGCCAGCAGTGACCGGGACAGGGGGTCCGGGGCCAACGTCCTGACTTTC. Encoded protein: CASSDRDRGSGANVLTF.

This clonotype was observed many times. CDR3 in DNA: TGTGCCAGCAGTAAGGACGGGGGGCACACTGAAGCTTTCTTT. Encoded protein: CASSKDGGHTEAFF. The chain has TRBV2 and TRBJ1-1, with D possibly being TRBD1 (6 bases). CDR1 and CDR2 from the germline V gene are SNHLY and FYNNEI. The ends were cut back, 5 bases at V and 3 bases at J, with 13 bases in the middle. CDR3 length: 14 residues.

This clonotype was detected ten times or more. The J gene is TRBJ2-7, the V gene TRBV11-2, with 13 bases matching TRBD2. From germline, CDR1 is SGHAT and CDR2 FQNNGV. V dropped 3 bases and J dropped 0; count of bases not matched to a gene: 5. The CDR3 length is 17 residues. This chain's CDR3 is CASSFGLAGVLSYEQYF. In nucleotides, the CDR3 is TGTGCCAGCAGCTTCGGACTAGCGGGAGTCCTCTCCTACGAGCAGTACTTC.

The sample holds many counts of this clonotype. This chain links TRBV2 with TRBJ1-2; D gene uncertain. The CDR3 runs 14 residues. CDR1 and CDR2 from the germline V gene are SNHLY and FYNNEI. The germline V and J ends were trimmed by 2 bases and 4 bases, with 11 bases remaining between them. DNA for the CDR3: TGTGCCAGCAGTGAACAGACAACTAGCTATGGCTACACCTTC. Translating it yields CASSEQTTSYGYTF.

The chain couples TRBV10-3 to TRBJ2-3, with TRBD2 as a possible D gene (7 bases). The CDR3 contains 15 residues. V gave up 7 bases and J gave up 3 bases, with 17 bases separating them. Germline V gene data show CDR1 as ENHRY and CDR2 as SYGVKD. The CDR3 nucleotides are TGTGCCATCACCCTGACGGGGGGCAGTACAGATACGCAGTATTTT. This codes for CAITLTGGSTDTQYF.

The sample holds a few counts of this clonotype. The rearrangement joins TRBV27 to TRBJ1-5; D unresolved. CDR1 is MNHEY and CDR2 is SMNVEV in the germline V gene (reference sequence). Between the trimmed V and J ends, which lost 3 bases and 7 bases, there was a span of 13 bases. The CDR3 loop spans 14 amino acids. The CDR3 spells CASSFVAEGQPQHF. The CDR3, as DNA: TGTGCCAGCAGTTTTGTGGCAGAAGGACAGCCCCAGCATTTT.

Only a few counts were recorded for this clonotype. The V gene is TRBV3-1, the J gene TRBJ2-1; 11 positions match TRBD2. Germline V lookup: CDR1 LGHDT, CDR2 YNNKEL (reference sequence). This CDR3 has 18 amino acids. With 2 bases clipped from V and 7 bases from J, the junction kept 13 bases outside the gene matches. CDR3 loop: CASSQLLAGGPGMNEQFF. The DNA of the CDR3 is TGTGCCAGCAGCCAACTCCTAGCGGGAGGTCCGGGGATGAATGAGCAGTTCTTC.

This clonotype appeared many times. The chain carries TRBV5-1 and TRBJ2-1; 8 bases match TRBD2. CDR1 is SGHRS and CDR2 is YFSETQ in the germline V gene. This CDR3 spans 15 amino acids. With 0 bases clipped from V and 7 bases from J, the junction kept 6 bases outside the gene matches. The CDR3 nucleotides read TGCGCCAGCAGCTTGGAAGAGCGGGAGTGGAATGAGCAGTTCTTC. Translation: CASSLEEREWNEQFF.